Listed below are T cell receptor beta chains from one sample, sequenced in a study of molecular identifiers for immune sequencing clone quantification. A single record per CDR3 protein comes from TCRdb applying MiXCR to the PCR reads. This sample has under 600,000 distinct CDR3 sequences, with roughly 23% found just once. Sequenced input: naive CD8+ T cells from blood, with Jurkat cell RNA spiked in. Every receptor here comes from a human donor in good health. Some libraries in this study had Jurkat cell RNA spiked in. The conserved cysteine and the conserved F or W are not part of the CDR3 here. Fields, in order: V gene, CDR3 protein.

V gene: TRBV12-3/TRBV12-4; CDR3 protein: ASSLGSMEQF
V gene: TRBV19; CDR3 protein: ASSIVYPGQGFSGTEAF
V gene: TRBV6-5; CDR3 protein: ASSYSRADTQY
V gene: TRBV5-4; CDR3 protein: ASSSPWSRAVGYNEQF
V gene: TRBV4-2; CDR3 protein: ASSQDWAGRYGEAF
V gene: TRBV4-3; CDR3 protein: ASSQDRTHTEAF
V gene: TRBV5-4; CDR3 protein: ASSFGGITDTQY
V gene: TRBV12-3/TRBV12-4; CDR3 protein: ASAQSAGMTAIQY
V gene: TRBV29-1; CDR3 protein: SVDTEGEQY
V gene: TRBV7-8; CDR3 protein: ASSLYATVKSGDTQY
V gene: TRBV19; CDR3 protein: ASSWGSSREQY
V gene: TRBV2; CDR3 protein: ASRAGTGPTYEQY
V gene: TRBV9; CDR3 protein: ASSFAGARTDTQY
V gene: TRBV6-2/TRBV6-3; CDR3 protein: ASSSIRQDTQY
V gene: TRBV4-1; CDR3 protein: ASSQDGNDNEQF
V gene: TRBV4-3; CDR3 protein: ASSQTFGGEETQY
V gene: TRBV6-2/TRBV6-3; CDR3 protein: AGRTKSTDTQY
V gene: TRBV15; CDR3 protein: ATSRDLPTDEKLF
V gene: TRBV29-1; CDR3 protein: SVTSSSGTDTQY
V gene: TRBV11-2; CDR3 protein: ASSLSTGLYEQY
V gene: TRBV5-4; CDR3 protein: ASSSGLAATDTQY
V gene: TRBV30; CDR3 protein: AWNAGQGFGRVF
V gene: TRBV29-1; CDR3 protein: SVEDAGSMNTEAF
V gene: TRBV6-5; CDR3 protein: ASSYSRLAGGLNNEQF
V gene: TRBV28; CDR3 protein: ASSLGQTATNEKLF
V gene: TRBV12-3/TRBV12-4; CDR3 protein: ASSGRRGVEQY
V gene: TRBV4-1; CDR3 protein: ASSQDRTWSLAEAF
V gene: TRBV5-5; CDR3 protein: ASSWDGMDEKLF
V gene: TRBV7-9; CDR3 protein: ASSEAHRATNEKLF
V gene: TRBV19; CDR3 protein: ASSPASGGYNEQF
V gene: TRBV19; CDR3 protein: ASNRRGSGANVLT
V gene: TRBV4-1; CDR3 protein: ASSQDPPGRANGEQF
V gene: TRBV6-2/TRBV6-3; CDR3 protein: ASSYNGGRGHDQPQH
V gene: TRBV29-1; CDR3 protein: SVVGGKHYEQY
V gene: TRBV20-1; CDR3 protein: SASGFRQENTGELF
V gene: TRBV7-9; CDR3 protein: ASSLELGSSGANVLT
V gene: TRBV25-1; CDR3 protein: ASSAGFPDRFHHEQY